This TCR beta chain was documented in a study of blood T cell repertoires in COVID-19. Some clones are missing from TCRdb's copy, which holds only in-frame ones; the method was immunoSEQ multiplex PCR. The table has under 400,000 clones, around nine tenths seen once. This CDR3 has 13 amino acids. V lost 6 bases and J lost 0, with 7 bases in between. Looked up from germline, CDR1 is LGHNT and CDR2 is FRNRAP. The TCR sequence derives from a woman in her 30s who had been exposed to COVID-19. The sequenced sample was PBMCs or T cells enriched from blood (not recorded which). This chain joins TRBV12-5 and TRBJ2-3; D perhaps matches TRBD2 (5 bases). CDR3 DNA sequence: TGTGCTAGTGGACGGACTAGCACAGATACGCAGTATTTT. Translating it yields CASGRTSTDTQYF. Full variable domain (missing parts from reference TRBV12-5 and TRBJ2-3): DARVTQTPRHKVTEMGQEVTMRCQPILGHNTVFWYRQTMMQGLELLAYFRNRAPLDDSGMPKDRFSAEMPDATLATLKIQPSEPRDSAVYFCASGRTSTDTQYFGPGTRLTVL.